This T cell receptor beta chain was identified in a study of vaccination effects on CD4 cells after COVID-19 (dated by TCRdb to 2022 to 2024). With respect to the entire study: To identify antigen-specific CD4+ T cell clonotypes by their expansion, the ViraFEST assay first stimulated PBMC with viral peptide pools and then applied TCR sequencing. After vaccination, three convalescent patients were sampled both early (day +14) and late (day +241, +227, +161 respectively). Across the study, the median time from the second dose to post-vaccine sampling was 72 days (range 14 to 241). A few million PBMC per well were cultured in IMDM with approximately 5% human AB serum, 9 to 10 IU/ml IL-2 and gentamicin, plus 10 ug/ml peptides. SARS-CoV-2 spike-specific CD4+ TCR repertoires were compared before and after mRNA vaccination in COVID-19 convalescent patients and in infection-naive vaccine recipients. The full study included approximately nine COVID-19 convalescent patients and several SARS-CoV-2-naive healthy vaccine recipients. Cultures from other donors in the study were sequenced using the Oncomine TCR Beta short-read assay on an Illumina iSeq 100. Results and caveats for the whole study, not just this receptor: In convalescent patients, the post-vaccine spike-reactive repertoire was composed mainly of new vaccine-induced clones that were largely distinct from infection-induced clones. Clones induced by infection and clones induced by vaccination both contracted markedly at late timepoints after vaccination, which fits with T cell responses waning over time. The study was limited by a small number of convalescent patients and lacked early post-infection timepoints.

After about 10 days of culture, CD4+ T cells were isolated with the EasySep CD4+ T cell isolation kit. PCR-confirmed SARS-CoV-2 infection had occurred in convalescent patients between March and December 2020, before the Alpha, Beta and Delta variants emerged in the United States. Each participant received two doses of an mRNA SARS-CoV-2 vaccine, either BNT162b2 or mRNA-1273. Half of the culture medium was replaced with fresh IL-2-containing medium on days 3 and 7. Unless otherwise noted, each peptide stimulation condition was cultured in triplicate wells. PBMC were separated from whole blood using Ficoll-Paque Plus gradient centrifugation and were then either cryopreserved at -140C or used fresh. The QIAamp micro DNA kit was used to extract genomic DNA from the cultured CD4+ T cells. As to this clone: The specificity of this receptor is unknown. Base qualities are not recorded, but no much larger clone differs from it by a single base.

The CDR3 runs 13 amino acids, cysteine and phenylalanine included. The retained sequence is limited to the CDR3, 39 bases, with the frame set at the first base. Trimming removed 6 bases from V and 4 bases from J; the gene matches leave 5 bases unexplained. Library method: the immunoSEQ multiplex PCR assay. TCR beta CDR3 sequencing was performed on DNA from the cultured, isolated CD4+ T cells. Concerning the study's data processing: Non-productive TCR sequences were discarded, and reads were trimmed to the CDR3 region, with only CDR3s of 7 or more amino acids retained. Antigen-specific clonotypes were identified with the MANAFEST web app by comparing expansion in peptide wells against reference cultures. To count as positive, a clone had to show expansion at FDR<0.05 compared with the reference and with all other wells, an odds ratio above 5, and a frequency above 0.1% in two replicate wells. Clonotypes significantly expanded in SARS-CoV-2 spike wells and in at least one common cold coronavirus spike condition were defined as cross-reactive. Levenshtein distance calculated with the stringdist R package was used to assess CDR3 similarity, and unrooted trees were constructed with ape in R 3.6.1. What TCRdb holds here is the immuneACCESS table cut down to in-frame rearrangements. Part of the clones is not present; checked against another copy, under half of the missing clones reflect an unresolved V gene, and the others are unexplained. V, J and clone size are those of that table, while D and trimming were read from the DNA. The sample table shows 40,000 to 45,000 clones, and less than 85% are seen once. The ten largest clones add up to around 3.5% of the sample.

The TCR comes from a human donor who had a prior SARS-CoV-2 infection. The rearranged chain carries TRBV12-3 or TRBV12-4 and TRBJ1-2, and 7 bases in between align with TRBD1. The starting material was CD4+ T cells from PBMCs cultured without peptide, obtained after COVID-19 vaccination. The DNA reads TGTGCCAGCAGACACCGGGACAGCTATGGCTACACCTTC. Translation gives CASRHRDSYGYTF.